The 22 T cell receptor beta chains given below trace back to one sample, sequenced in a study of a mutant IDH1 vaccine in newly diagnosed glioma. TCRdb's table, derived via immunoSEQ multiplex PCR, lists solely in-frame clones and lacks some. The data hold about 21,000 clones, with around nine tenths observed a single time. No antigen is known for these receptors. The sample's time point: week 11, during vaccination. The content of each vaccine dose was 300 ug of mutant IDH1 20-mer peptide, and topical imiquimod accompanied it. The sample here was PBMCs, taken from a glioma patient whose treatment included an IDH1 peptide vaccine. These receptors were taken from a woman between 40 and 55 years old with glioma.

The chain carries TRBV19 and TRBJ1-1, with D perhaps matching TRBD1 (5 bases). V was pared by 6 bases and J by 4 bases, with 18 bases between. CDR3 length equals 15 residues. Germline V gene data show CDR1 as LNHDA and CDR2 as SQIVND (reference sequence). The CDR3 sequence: CASRTGRGGGTEAFF. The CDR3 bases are TGTGCCAGTAGGACGGGAAGGGGTGGTGGCACTGAAGCTTTCTTT. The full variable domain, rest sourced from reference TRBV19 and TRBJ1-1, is DGGITQSPKYLFRKEGQNVTLSCEQNLNHDAMYWYRQDPGQGLRLIYYSQIVNDFQKGDIAEGYSVSREKKESFPLTVTSAQKNPTAFYLCASRTGRGGGTEAFFGQGTRLTVV.

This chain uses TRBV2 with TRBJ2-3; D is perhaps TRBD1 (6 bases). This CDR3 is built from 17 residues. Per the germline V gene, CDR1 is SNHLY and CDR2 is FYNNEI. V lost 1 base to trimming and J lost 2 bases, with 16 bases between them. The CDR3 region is CASSEEGWGLDTDTQYF. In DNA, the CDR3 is TGTGCCAGCAGTGAAGAGGGCTGGGGGCTGGACACAGATACGCAGTATTTT.

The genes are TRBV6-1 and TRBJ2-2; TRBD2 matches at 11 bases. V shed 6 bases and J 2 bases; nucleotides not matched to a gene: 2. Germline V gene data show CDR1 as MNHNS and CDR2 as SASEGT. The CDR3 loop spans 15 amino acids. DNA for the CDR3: TGTGCCAGCAGAACTAGCGGGGGAAACACCGGGGAGCTGTTTTTT. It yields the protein CASRTSGGNTGELFF.

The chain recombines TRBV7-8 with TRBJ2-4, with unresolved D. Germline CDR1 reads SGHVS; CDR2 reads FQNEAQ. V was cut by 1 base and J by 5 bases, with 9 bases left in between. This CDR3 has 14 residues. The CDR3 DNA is TGTGCCAGCAGCTTAGGGGTGGGTGAAAACATTCAGTACTTC. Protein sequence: CASSLGVGENIQYF.

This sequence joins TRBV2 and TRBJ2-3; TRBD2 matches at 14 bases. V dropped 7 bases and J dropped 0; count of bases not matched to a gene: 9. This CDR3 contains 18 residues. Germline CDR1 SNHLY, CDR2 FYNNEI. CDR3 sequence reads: CASTGGTSGRDSTDTQYF. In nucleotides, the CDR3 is TGTGCCAGCACGGGGGGGACTAGCGGGAGAGATAGCACAGATACGCAGTATTTT.

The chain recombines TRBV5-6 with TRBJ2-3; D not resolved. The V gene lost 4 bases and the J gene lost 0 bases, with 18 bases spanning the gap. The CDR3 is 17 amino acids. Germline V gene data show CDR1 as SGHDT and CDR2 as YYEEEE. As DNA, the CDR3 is TGTGCCAGCAGCCTACTCCCAGGACGCCGTAGCACAGATACGCAGTATTTT. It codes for CASSLLPGRRSTDTQYF.

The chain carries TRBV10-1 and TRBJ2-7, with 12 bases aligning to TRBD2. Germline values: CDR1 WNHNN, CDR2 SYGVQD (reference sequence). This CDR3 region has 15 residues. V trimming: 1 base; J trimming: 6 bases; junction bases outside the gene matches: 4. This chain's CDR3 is CASSELLAGGSEQYF. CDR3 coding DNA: TGCGCCAGCAGTGAGTTACTAGCGGGGGGCTCCGAGCAGTACTTC.

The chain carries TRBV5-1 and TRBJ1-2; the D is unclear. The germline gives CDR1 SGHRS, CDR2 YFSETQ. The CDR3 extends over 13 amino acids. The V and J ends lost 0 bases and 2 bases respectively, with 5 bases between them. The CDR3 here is CASSLAENYGYTF. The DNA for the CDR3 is TGCGCCAGCAGCTTGGCCGAGAACTATGGCTACACCTTC.

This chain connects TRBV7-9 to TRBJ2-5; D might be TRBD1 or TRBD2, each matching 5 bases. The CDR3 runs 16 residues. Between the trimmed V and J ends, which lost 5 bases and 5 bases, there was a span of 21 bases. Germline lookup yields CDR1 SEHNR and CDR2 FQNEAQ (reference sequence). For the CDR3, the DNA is TGTGCCAGCAGCGTTAGAGGGGCAGGGAATATGGAGACCCAGTACTTC. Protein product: CASSVRGAGNMETQYF.

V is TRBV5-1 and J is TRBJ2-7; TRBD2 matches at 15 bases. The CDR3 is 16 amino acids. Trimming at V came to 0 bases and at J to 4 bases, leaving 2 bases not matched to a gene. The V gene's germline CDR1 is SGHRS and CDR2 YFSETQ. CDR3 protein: CASSLGGLAGGYEQYF. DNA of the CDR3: TGCGCCAGCAGCTTGGGGGGACTAGCGGGGGGATACGAGCAGTACTTC.

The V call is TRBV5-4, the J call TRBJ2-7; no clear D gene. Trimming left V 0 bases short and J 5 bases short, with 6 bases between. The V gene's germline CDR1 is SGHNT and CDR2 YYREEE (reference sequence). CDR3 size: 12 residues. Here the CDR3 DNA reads TGTGCCAGCAGCTTGGAAGGGAACGAGCAGTACTTC. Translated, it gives CASSLEGNEQYF.

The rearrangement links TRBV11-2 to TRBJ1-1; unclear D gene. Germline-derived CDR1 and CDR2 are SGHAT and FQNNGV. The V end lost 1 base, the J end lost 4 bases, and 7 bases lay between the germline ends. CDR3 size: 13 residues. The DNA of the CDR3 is TGTGCCAGCAGCTTAGGAGGTCGCACTGAAGCTTTCTTT. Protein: CASSLGGRTEAFF.

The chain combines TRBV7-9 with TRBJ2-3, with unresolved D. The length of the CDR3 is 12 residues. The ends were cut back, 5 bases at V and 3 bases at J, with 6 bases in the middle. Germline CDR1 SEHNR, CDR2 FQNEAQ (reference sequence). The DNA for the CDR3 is TGTGCCAGCAGCCTAAGGACAGATACGCAGTATTTT. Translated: CASSLRTDTQYF.

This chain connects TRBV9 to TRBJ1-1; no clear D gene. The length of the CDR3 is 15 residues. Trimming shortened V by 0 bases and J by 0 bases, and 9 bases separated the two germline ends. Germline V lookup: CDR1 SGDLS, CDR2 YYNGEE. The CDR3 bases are TGTGCCAGCAGCGTAGTAGGGAACATGAACACTGAAGCTTTCTTT. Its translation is CASSVVGNMNTEAFF.

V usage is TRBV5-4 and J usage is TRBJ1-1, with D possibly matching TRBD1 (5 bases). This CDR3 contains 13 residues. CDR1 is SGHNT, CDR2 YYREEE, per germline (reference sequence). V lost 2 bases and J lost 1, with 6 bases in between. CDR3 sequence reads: CASSFTGNTEAFF. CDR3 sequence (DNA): TGTGCCAGCAGCTTTACAGGGAACACTGAAGCTTTCTTT.

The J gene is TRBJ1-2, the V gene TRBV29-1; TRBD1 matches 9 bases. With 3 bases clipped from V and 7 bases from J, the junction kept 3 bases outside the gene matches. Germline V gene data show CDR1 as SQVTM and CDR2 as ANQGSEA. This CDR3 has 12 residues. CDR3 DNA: TGCAGCGTTGAGAACAGGGGGCCTGGCTACACCTTC. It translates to CSVENRGPGYTF. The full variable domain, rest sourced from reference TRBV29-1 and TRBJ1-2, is SAVISQKPSRDICQRGTSLTIQCQVDSQVTMMFWYRQQPGQSLTLIATANQGSEATYESGFVIDKFPISRPNLTFSTLTVSNMSPEDSSIYLCSVENRGPGYTFGSGTRLTVV.

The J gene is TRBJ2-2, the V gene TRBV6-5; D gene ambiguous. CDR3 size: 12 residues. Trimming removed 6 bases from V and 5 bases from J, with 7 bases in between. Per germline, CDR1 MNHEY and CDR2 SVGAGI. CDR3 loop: CASSPPTGELFF. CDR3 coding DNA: TGTGCCAGCAGCCCTCCGACCGGGGAGCTGTTTTTT.

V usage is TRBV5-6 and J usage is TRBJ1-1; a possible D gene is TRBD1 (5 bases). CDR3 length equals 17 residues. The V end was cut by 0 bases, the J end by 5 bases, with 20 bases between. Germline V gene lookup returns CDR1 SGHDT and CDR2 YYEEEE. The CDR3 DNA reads TGTGCCAGCAGCTTGGCCTATGGTGTGAGCAGGGCGACTGAAGCTTTCTTT. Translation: CASSLAYGVSRATEAFF.

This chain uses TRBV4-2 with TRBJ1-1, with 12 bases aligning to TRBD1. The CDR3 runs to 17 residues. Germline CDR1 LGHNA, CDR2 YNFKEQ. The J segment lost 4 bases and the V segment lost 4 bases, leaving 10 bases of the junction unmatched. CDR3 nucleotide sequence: TGTGCCAGCAGCCGCAGAGGGACAGGGGGCCGCGGCACTGAAGCTTTCTTT. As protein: CASSRRGTGGRGTEAFF.

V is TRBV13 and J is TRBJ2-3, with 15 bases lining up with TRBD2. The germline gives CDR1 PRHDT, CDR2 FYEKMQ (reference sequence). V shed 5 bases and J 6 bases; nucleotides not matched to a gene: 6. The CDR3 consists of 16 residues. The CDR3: CASSQGLAGGLDTQYF. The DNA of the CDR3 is TGTGCCAGCAGCCAGGGACTAGCGGGAGGCCTCGATACGCAGTATTTT.

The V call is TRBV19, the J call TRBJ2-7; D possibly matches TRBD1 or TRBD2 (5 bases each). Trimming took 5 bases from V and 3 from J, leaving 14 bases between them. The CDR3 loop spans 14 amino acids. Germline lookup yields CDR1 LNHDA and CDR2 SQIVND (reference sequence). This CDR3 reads CASSFNRGVYEQYF. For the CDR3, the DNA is TGTGCCAGTAGTTTCAACCGGGGCGTCTACGAGCAGTACTTC.

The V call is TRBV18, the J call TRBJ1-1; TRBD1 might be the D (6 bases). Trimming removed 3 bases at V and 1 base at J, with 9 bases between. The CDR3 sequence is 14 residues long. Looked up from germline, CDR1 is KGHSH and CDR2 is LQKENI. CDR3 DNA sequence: TGTGCCAGCTCACCCGACAGGAAGAACACTGAAGCTTTCTTT. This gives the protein CASSPDRKNTEAFF.